The TCR beta chain under discussion was sequenced for a study of blood T cell repertoires in COVID-19. Turning to the study itself: Sites across the United States, Italy and Spain contributed samples from acute and convalescent COVID-19. T cells, B-cell-depleted T cells, or PBMCs supplied cDNA or gDNA.

This clone was detected only once. How the authors handled the data: Estimation of nucleated cell counts relied on the amplification of reference gene primers. The protocol was immunoSEQ multiplex PCR, while the TCRdb copy is restricted to in-frame clones and leaves out a portion. That table is the source of V, J and clone size, and D and trimming were worked out from the DNA. The sample records about 250,000 clones, over 75% being singletons. After removal of 7 bases from V and 4 bases from J, the junction contained 6 bases not matched to a gene. The CDR3 spans 14 residues. Germline values: CDR1 SGDLS, CDR2 YYNGEE.

This rearrangement joins TRBV9 to TRBJ2-3; 10 bases are shared with TRBD1. Sequenced input: peripheral blood. This clonotype was sampled from a man aged 45-60 years with active or convalescent COVID-19. CDR3 protein: CASSRTGGSDTQYF. The CDR3 DNA reads as TGTGCCAGCTCCAGGACAGGGGGTTCAGATACGCAGTATTTT.